The text below deals with one T cell receptor (beta chain). Its antigen is unknown. The unexposed donors gave CD4+ T cells in about 2011-2018, prior to COVID-19. After about ten days of culture, CD4+ T cells were isolated. The data originate from a study of CD4 T cells in relation to SARS-CoV-2 and coronaviruses. Study-level findings and limits: No donor gave both pre-pandemic and post-infection samples.

V shed 3 bases and J shed 6 bases, with 9 bases lying between them. Germline values: CDR1 SGHTA, CDR2 FQGNSA. This CDR3 has 13 residues. Clones were read by immunoSEQ multiplex PCR, and TCRdb kept only the in-frame ones, dropping some. The table shows roughly 30,000 clones, with about 76% occurring only once. The genes are TRBV7-2 and TRBJ1-5, with D perhaps TRBD1 (5 bases). This sequence was found in a human donor in good health. Sequencing input: CD4+ T cells from PBMCs, cultured in vitro. The CDR3 is CASSLDKAQPQHF. CDR3 in DNA: TGTGCCAGCAGCTTGGACAAGGCTCAGCCCCAGCATTTT.